Included here is one T cell receptor (beta chain) sequence, with context. Then a second PCR, running roughly 7 to 12 cycles, was carried out with a sample-barcoded 5' primer and a J-beta primer mix. MiXCR, applied by TCRdb to the 5' RACE reads, yields one record per CDR3 protein. The sample consists of 1.4 million or so distinct CDR3 sequences, approximately 39% of them appearing once. The source of the sample is a study of blood T cells in healthy people across ages. CDR3 length equals 13 residues. Germline CDR1 ENHRY, CDR2 SYGVKD. The source material was blood. This TCR was sampled from a woman under 30 in good health. The chain has TRBV10-3 and TRBJ2-1; D is possibly TRBD1 (5 bases). The assigned J gene may be wrong: the sequence end matches TRBJ2-7 better. The CDR3 reads CAISKDTSGEQYF. DNA for the CDR3: TGTGCCATCAGTAAGGACACGTCAGGTGAGCAGTACTTC.